The rows below give T cell receptor beta chains drawn from one sample of a study of blood T cell repertoires in COVID-19. The protocol was immunoSEQ multiplex PCR, while the TCRdb copy is restricted to in-frame clones and leaves out a portion. The sample carries about 200,000 clones, roughly 84% recorded once. Sequencing was done on a sample of peripheral blood. The receptors here all came from an elderly woman with acute or convalescent COVID-19. CDR3s include the opening cysteine and the closing phenylalanine or tryptophan. The D gene is left open where the match is weak. Clone size is shown for a subset of rows, as once, few, many or a class of expanded clone.

J: TRBJ1-1
V: TRBV7-2
D: NA
size: NA
CDR3: CASSFQIMNTEAFF
DNA: TGTGCCAGCAGCTTCCAAATCATGAACACTGAAGCTTTCTTT

J: TRBJ2-1
V: TRBV5-1
D: NA
size: NA
CDR3: CASSFSGYTIGDEQFF
DNA: TGCGCCAGCAGCTTTTCCGGGTATACTATTGGTGATGAGCAGTTCTTC

J: TRBJ2-1
V: TRBV29-1
D: NA
size: once
CDR3: CSVLLHSYNEQFF
DNA: TGCAGCGTTCTACTGCATTCCTACAATGAGCAGTTCTTC

J: TRBJ1-5
V: TRBV7-2
D: TRBD1
size: NA
CDR3: CASSLGTETGPQHF
DNA: TGTGCCAGCAGCCTCGGGACAGAGACGGGGCCCCAGCATTTT

J: TRBJ1-1
V: TRBV11-3
D: NA
size: NA
CDR3: CASRRGDTEAFF
DNA: TGTGCCAGCAGACGCGGCGACACTGAAGCTTTCTTT

J: TRBJ1-1
V: TRBV23-1
D: NA
size: NA
CDR3: CASSQSGGNTEAFF
DNA: TGCGCCAGCAGTCAATCCGGGGGAAACACTGAAGCTTTCTTT

J: TRBJ1-5
V: TRBV5-6
D: NA
size: NA
CDR3: CASSLGQAINQPQHF
DNA: TGTGCCAGCAGCTTGGGACAGGCGATCAATCAGCCCCAGCATTTT

J: TRBJ2-7
V: TRBV9
D: TRBD1
size: NA
CDR3: CASSPGQGVAYEQYF
DNA: TGTGCCAGCAGCCCAGGACAGGGGGTGGCCTACGAGCAGTACTTC

J: TRBJ1-6
V: TRBV30
D: NA
size: NA
CDR3: CAWSVQGNSPLHF
DNA: TGTGCCTGGAGTGTGCAGGGGAATTCACCCCTCCACTTT

J: TRBJ1-6
V: TRBV10-3
D: NA
size: NA
CDR3: CAIGFRTANSPLHF
DNA: TGTGCCATCGGTTTTAGGACAGCCAATTCACCCCTCCACTTT

J: TRBJ2-5
V: TRBV3-1/TRBV3-2
D: TRBD2
size: NA
CDR3: CASSPGGVKTQYF
DNA: TGTGCCAGCAGCCCCGGGGGGGTTAAGACCCAGTACTTC

J: TRBJ1-4
V: TRBV27
D: NA
size: few
CDR3: CASSPRRNEKLFF
DNA: TGTGCCAGCAGTCCACGGAGGAATGAAAAACTGTTTTTT

J: TRBJ1-2
V: TRBV5-1
D: TRBD1
size: NA
CDR3: CASRFGDRDRNYGYTF
DNA: TGCGCCAGCAGGTTTGGCGATCGGGACAGAAACTATGGCTACACCTTC

J: TRBJ2-5
V: TRBV6-5
D: NA
size: once
CDR3: CASSPGTVQETQYF
DNA: TGTGCCAGCAGTCCCGGGACTGTGCAAGAGACCCAGTACTTC

J: TRBJ2-1
V: TRBV11-3
D: TRBD1
size: NA
CDR3: CASSPEGGQAYNEQFF
DNA: TGTGCCAGCAGCCCCGAGGGGGGACAGGCCTACAATGAGCAGTTCTTC

J: TRBJ2-7
V: TRBV30
D: NA
size: NA
CDR3: CAWRAGRHYEQYF
DNA: TGTGCCTGGAGGGCGGGACGACATTACGAGCAGTACTTC

J: TRBJ1-3
V: TRBV19
D: NA
size: NA
CDR3: CASSMIGGSGNTIYF
DNA: TGTGCCAGTAGTATGATTGGAGGGTCTGGAAACACCATATATTTT

J: TRBJ1-5
V: TRBV12-2
D: NA
size: NA
CDR3: CASRSTPGQGHQPQHF
DNA: TGTGCAAGTCGCTCAACACCGGGACAGGGACATCAGCCCCAGCATTTT

J: TRBJ1-2
V: TRBV7-2
D: TRBD1
size: few
CDR3: CASRRGQANYGYTF
DNA: TGTGCCAGCAGAAGGGGGCAAGCAAACTATGGCTACACCTTC

J: TRBJ1-1
V: TRBV6-5
D: NA
size: NA
CDR3: CASSSPGGARSEAFF
DNA: TGTGCCAGCAGTTCCCCGGGGGGCGCAAGGTCTGAAGCTTTCTTT

J: TRBJ1-2
V: TRBV7-9
D: TRBD1
size: NA
CDR3: CASSLGTGGLYGYTF
DNA: TGTGCCAGCAGCCTTGGGACAGGGGGCCTCTATGGCTACACCTTC

J: TRBJ2-3
V: TRBV7-6
D: TRBD2
size: few
CDR3: CASSFQGAGGADTQYF
DNA: TGTGCCAGCAGCTTTCAGGGAGCGGGAGGAGCAGATACGCAGTATTTT

J: TRBJ2-1
V: TRBV5-4
D: TRBD2
size: NA
CDR3: CASSLGGSSYNEQFF
DNA: TGTGCCAGCAGCTTGGGCGGGAGCTCCTACAATGAGCAGTTCTTC

J: TRBJ1-1
V: TRBV27
D: TRBD1
size: once
CDR3: CASSKNFGQGNTEAFF
DNA: TGTGCCAGCAGTAAAAACTTCGGACAGGGGAACACTGAAGCTTTCTTT

J: TRBJ2-3
V: TRBV11-2
D: NA
size: NA
CDR3: CASSPGDTQYF
DNA: TGTGCCAGCAGCCCAGGGGATACGCAGTATTTT

J: TRBJ2-2
V: TRBV7-8
D: TRBD2
size: NA
CDR3: CASSSSGMRGSGELFF
DNA: TGTGCCAGCAGCTCCAGCGGGATGAGGGGTTCCGGGGAGCTGTTTTTT

J: TRBJ1-5
V: TRBV18
D: NA
size: once
CDR3: CASSHDSSRPQHF
DNA: TGTGCCAGCTCACACGACAGTTCTCGGCCCCAGCATTTT

J: TRBJ1-4
V: TRBV12-3/TRBV12-4
D: NA
size: NA
CDR3: CASSFGQTALFF
DNA: TGTGCCAGCAGTTTCGGACAGACAGCACTGTTTTTT